This T cell receptor beta chain was sequenced in a study of neurological immune-mediated disorders. General study results and limits: The level of TCR clonal expansion was highest in patients with HTLV-1-associated myelopathy and lowest in multiple sclerosis, where it fell below the level seen in healthy controls. One related-CDR3 cluster, identified by phylogenetic grouping, held the repertoires of 18 of 34 multiple sclerosis patients and was a possible signature.

The output of every sequencing run, over 180 million TCR-beta sequences, came from 15-18 subjects. TCRdb passed the 5' RACE reads through MiXCR, listing each CDR3 protein once. The data hold roughly 47,000 distinct CDR3 sequences, with 4% to 5.5% observed a single time. In its sample, this clonotype was seen many times. Its antigen is unknown. Trimming cost V 5 bases and J 0 bases, with 5 bases left between them. CDR3 length: 13 residues. The chain has TRBV12-3 or TRBV12-4 and TRBJ1-5, with D unclear. The clonotype was recovered from a woman aged 60-75 years with multiple sclerosis. Material for sequencing was PBMCs. Here the CDR3 DNA reads TGTGCCAGCAGTGCATATAGCAATCAGCCCCAGCATTTT. It codes for CASSAYSNQPQHF.